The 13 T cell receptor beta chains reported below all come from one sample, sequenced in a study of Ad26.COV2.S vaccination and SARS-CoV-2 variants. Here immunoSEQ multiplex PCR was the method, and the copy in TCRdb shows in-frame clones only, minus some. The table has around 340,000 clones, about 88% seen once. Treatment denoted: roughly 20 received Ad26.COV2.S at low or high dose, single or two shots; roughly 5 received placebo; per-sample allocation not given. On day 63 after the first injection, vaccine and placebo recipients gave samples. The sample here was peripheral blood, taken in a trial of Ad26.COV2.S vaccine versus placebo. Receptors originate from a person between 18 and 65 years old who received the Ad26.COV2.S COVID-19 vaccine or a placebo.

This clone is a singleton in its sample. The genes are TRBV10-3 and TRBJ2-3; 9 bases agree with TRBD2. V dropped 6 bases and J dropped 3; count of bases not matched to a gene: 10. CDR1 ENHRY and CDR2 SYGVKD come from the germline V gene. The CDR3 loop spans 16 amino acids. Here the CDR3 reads CAISPSAGGGTDTQYF. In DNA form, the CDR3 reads TGTGCCATCAGCCCCTCGGCGGGAGGGGGTACAGATACGCAGTATTTT.

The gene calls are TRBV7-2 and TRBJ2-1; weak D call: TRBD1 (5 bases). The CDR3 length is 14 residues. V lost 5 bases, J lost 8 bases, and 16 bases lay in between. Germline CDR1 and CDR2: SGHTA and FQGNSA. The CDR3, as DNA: TGTGCCAGCAGCCCCCAGGCAGGGATCGATGAGCAGTTCTTC. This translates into CASSPQAGIDEQFF.

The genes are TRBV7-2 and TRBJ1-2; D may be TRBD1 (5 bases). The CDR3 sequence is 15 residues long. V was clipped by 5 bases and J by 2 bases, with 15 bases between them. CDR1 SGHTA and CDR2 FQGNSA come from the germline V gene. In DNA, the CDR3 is TGTGCCAGCAGCCCGGGGGGGTGGGGAAACTATGGCTACACCTTC. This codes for CASSPGGWGNYGYTF.

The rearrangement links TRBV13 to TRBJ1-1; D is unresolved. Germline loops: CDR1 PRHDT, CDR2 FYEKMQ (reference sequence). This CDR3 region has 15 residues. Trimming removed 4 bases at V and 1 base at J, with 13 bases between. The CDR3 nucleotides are TGTGCCAGCAGCTACGAAACTCTAGCGAACACTGAAGCTTTCTTT. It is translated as CASSYETLANTEAFF.

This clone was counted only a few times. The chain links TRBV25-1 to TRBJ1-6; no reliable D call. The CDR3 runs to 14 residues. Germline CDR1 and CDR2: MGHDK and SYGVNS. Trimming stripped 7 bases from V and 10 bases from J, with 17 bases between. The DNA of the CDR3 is TGTGCCAGCATGAAGGGCGGATCCCCATCACCCCTCCACTTT. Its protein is CASMKGGSPSPLHF.

CDR3 nucleotide sequence: TGTGCCAGCAGTACCTCCGGACGGGATAGCAATCAGCCCCAGCATTTT. The encoded protein is CASSTSGRDSNQPQHF. The rearrangement joins TRBV28 to TRBJ1-5; D gene ambiguous. Germline V gives CDR1 MDHEN, CDR2 SYDVKM. The germline V and J ends were trimmed by 5 bases and 0 bases, with 14 bases remaining between them. The CDR3 extends over 16 amino acids.

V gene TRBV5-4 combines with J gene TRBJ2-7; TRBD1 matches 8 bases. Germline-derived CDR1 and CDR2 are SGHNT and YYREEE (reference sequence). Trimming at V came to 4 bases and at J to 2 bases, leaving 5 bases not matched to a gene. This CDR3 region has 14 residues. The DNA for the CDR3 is TGTGCCAGCAGCGTCGACAGGGGAGCCTACGAGCAGTACTTC. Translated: CASSVDRGAYEQYF.

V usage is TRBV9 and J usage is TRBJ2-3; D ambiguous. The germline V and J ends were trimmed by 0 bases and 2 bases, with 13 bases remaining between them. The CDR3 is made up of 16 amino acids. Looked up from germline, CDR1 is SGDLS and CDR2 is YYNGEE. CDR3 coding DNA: TGTGCCAGCAGCGTAGCTAGGGCCAGTAACACAGATACGCAGTATTTT. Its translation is CASSVARASNTDTQYF. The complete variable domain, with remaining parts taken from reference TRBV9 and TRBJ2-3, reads DSGVTQTPKHLITATGQRVTLRCSPRSGDLSVYWYQQSLDQGLQFLIQYYNGEERAKGNILERFSAQQFPDLHSELNLSSLELGDSALYFCASSVARASNTDTQYFGPGTRLTVL.

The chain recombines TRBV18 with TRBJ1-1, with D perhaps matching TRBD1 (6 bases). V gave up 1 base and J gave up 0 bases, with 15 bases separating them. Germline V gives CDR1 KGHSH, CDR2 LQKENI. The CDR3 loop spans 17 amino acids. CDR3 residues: CASSPREGVGMNTEAFF. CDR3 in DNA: TGTGCCAGCTCACCACGAGAGGGGGTGGGGATGAACACTGAAGCTTTCTTT.

The CDR3 nucleotides are TGTGCCAGCAGTCTAACAGGGTTTAATGAAAAACTGTTTTTT. Translation gives CASSLTGFNEKLFF. The chain recombines TRBV7-9 with TRBJ1-4; a possible D gene is TRBD1 (6 bases). V was pared by 6 bases and J by 4 bases, with 12 bases between. The CDR3 consists of 14 residues. Germline CDR1 is SEHNR and CDR2 is FQNEAQ (reference sequence). The full variable domain, in which reference TRBV7-9 and TRBJ1-4 provide the parts outside the CDR3, is DTGVSQNPRHKITKRGQNVTFRCDPISEHNRLYWYRQTLGQGPEFLTYFQNEAQLEKSRLLSDRFSAERPKGSFSTLEIQRTEQGDSAMYLCASSLTGFNEKLFFGSGTQLSVL.

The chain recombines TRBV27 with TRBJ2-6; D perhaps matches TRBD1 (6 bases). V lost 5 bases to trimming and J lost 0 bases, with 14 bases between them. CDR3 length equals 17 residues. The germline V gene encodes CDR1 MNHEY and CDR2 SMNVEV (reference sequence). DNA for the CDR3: TGTGCCAGCAGTCCGGGACAAGGATCCTCTGGGGCCAACGTCCTGACTTTC. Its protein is CASSPGQGSSGANVLTF.

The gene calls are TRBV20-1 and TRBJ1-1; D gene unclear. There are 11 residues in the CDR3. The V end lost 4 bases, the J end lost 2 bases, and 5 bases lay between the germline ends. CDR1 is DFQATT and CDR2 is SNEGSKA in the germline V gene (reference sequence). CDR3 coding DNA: TGCAGTGCTACGTATAACACTGAAGCTTTCTTT. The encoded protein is CSATYNTEAFF.

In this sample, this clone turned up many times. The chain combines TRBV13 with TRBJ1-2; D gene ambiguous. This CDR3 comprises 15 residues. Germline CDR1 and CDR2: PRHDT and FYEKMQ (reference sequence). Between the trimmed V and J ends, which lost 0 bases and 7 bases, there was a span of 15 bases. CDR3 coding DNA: TGTGCCAGCAGCTTAGGCGGCCCACCCGCCGGTGGCTACACCTTC. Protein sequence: CASSLGGPPAGGYTF.